This T cell receptor beta chain was captured in a study of CD8 T cells in ankylosing spondylitis (dated by TCRdb to 2015 to 2018). In terms of the full investigation: The study set out to find disease-linked TCR variants by profiling T cell receptor beta repertoires in ankylosing spondylitis patients and healthy donors. Peripheral blood was sampled, and synovial fluid was also collected from ankylosing spondylitis patients. The whole study cohort included over a hundred healthy donors and 20 to 30 ankylosing spondylitis patients.

Remarks on this clonotype: What this receptor recognizes is not known. Qualities for individual bases were not recorded, and no much larger clone is one base off.

What the research found in general, with its limitations: Blood from ankylosing spondylitis patients appeared to be characterized by a TCR beta motif composed of roughly 8 highly homologous amino acid variants. Some motif variants had previously been reported in the synovial fluid and blood of reactive arthritis patients, which suggests shared mechanisms of disease initiation. The disease-linked clones showed a CD8+ phenotype and occurred at relatively low frequencies in peripheral blood. The disease-linked clones were reported to be significantly enriched in matched synovial fluid samples from ankylosing spondylitis patients.

Cut back by 6 bases and 3 bases, the V and J ends lie 19 bases apart. The CDR3 goes from the cysteine to the phenylalanine over 16 residues. Only the CDR3 part of the read is kept: 48 bases, read in frame from the first base. According to the germline V gene, CDR1 reads MDHEN and CDR2 reads SYDVKM. TCRdb records Illumina HiSeq 2500 as the sequencer. Quantitative 5'-RACE with molecular barcodes was the method used to prepare the TCR beta libraries. Processing in the source paper ran as follows. Disease-linked TCR variants were identified with a new computational method built on a probabilistic model of VDJ rearrangement. The public reads were reprocessed in TCRdb via fastp at Q25 and MiXCR, keeping in-frame beta chains. Identical CDR3 protein sequences are pooled into one entry, listed with their most common genes and DNA. The V and J calls shown here were made by TCRdb, not taken from the authors' results. This sample gives hundreds of thousands of distinct CDR3 sequences in total; roughly a quarter of them show up just once. Of the sample, under 0.9% falls within the top ten clones.

This clonotype originated in a male donor with ankylosing spondylitis. Rearrangement joined TRBV28 to TRBJ2-3; TRBD2 is perhaps the D gene, given 6 matching bases. The sample was blood, either unsorted or a sorted T cell fraction (not recorded which). The CDR3 region has the sequence CASSSPNSGTTDTQYF. The DNA reads TGTGCCAGCAGCTCCCCTAATAGCGGTACTACAGATACGCAGTATTTT.